Listed here are 31 T cell receptor beta chains from one sample, sequenced in a study of blood T cell repertoires in COVID-19. Clones were sequenced by immunoSEQ multiplex PCR, and TCRdb holds only the in-frame ones, with some missing. The sample consists of roughly 100,000 clones, 70% to 85% of them appearing once. The specimen was peripheral blood. These TCRs come from a man between 65 and 85 years old with acute or convalescent COVID-19.

CDR3 nucleotide sequence: TGTGCCAGCAGTGAAGGACAGGGAGGACGAGAGACCCAGTACTTC. Amino acids: CASSEGQGGRETQYF. V gene TRBV2 combines with J gene TRBJ2-5; weak D call: TRBD1 (7 bases). Trimming took 1 base from V and 4 from J, leaving 13 bases between them. The germline V gene has CDR1 SNHLY and CDR2 FYNNEI. The CDR3 is 15 residues long. The full variable domain, its missing parts supplied by reference TRBV2 and TRBJ2-5, is EPEVTQTPSHQVTQMGQEVILRCVPISNHLYFYWYRQILGQKVEFLVSFYNNEISEKSEIFDDQFSVERPDGSNFTLKIRSTKLEDSAMYFCASSEGQGGRETQYFGPGTRLLVL.

V usage is TRBV4-2 and J usage is TRBJ1-1; D possibly corresponds to TRBD1 (5 bases). This CDR3 spans 12 amino acids. The germline CDR1 and CDR2 sequences are LGHNA and YNFKEQ. V was shortened by 4 bases and J by 7 bases, with 10 bases between the two germline ends. Written as DNA, the CDR3 is TGTGCCAGCAGCCCCAGGGAGGGTGAAGCTTTCTTT. This gives the protein CASSPREGEAFF.

This clone came up once. DNA of the CDR3: TGCGCCAGCAGCTTGGGAGGGTTCTACAATGAGCAGTTCTTC. Its translation: CASSLGGFYNEQFF. J is TRBJ2-1 and V is TRBV5-1, with D maybe TRBD2 (5 bases). Germline loops: CDR1 SGHRS, CDR2 YFSETQ. V lost 0 bases and J 3 bases, leaving 7 bases between the germline ends. The CDR3 is 14 amino acids.

This clone appeared a single time. V gene TRBV5-1 combines with J gene TRBJ2-3; 10 bases match TRBD2. CDR1 and CDR2 (germline): SGHRS, YFSETQ. The CDR3 has 16 residues. After removal of 4 bases from V and 0 bases from J, the junction contained 5 bases not matched to a gene. The DNA of the CDR3 is TGCGCCAGCAGCCCGGGACTAGCGTCTAGCACAGATACGCAGTATTTT. Its protein is CASSPGLASSTDTQYF. The entire variable domain, with the rest obtained from reference TRBV5-1 and TRBJ2-3, is as follows: KAGVTQTPRYLIKTRGQQVTLSCSPISGHRSVSWYQQTPGQGLQFLFEYFSETQRNKGNFPGRFSGRQFSNSRSEMNVSTLELGDSALYLCASSPGLASSTDTQYFGPGTRLTVL.

DNA of the CDR3: TGTGCCAGCAGCCAAGATAATAAAGGGGGCAACACTGAAGCTTTCTTT. Translated, it gives CASSQDNKGGNTEAFF. The chain combines TRBV4-2 with TRBJ1-1, with 7 positions matching TRBD1. The V and J ends lost 0 bases and 2 bases, in that order; junction bases with no gene match: 6. The CDR3 is 16 amino acids. Germline loops: CDR1 LGHNA, CDR2 YNFKEQ.

The rearrangement links TRBV5-1 to TRBJ2-1; no definite D call. The germline V gene encodes CDR1 SGHRS and CDR2 YFSETQ. The CDR3 is 13 amino acids. The V end was cut by 0 bases, the J end by 3 bases, with 4 bases between. The DNA of the CDR3 is TGCGCCAGCAGCTTGGACTACTACAATGAGCAGTTCTTC. Encoded protein: CASSLDYYNEQFF.

The chain links TRBV30 to TRBJ1-5; tentative D call: TRBD1 (5 bases). V was cut by 2 bases and J by 7 bases, with 15 bases left in between. This CDR3 region has 14 residues. Germline assignment: CDR1 GTSNPN and CDR2 SVGIG (reference sequence). CDR3: CAWSPTRVGQPQHF. DNA of the CDR3: TGTGCCTGGAGTCCCACCAGGGTCGGACAGCCCCAGCATTTT.

This chain connects TRBV28 to TRBJ1-2; D not resolved. From germline, CDR1 is MDHEN and CDR2 SYDVKM. Between the trimmed V and J ends, which lost 5 bases and 8 bases, there was a span of 9 bases. CDR3 length: 11 residues. The CDR3 sequence is CASSSNRGYTF. CDR3 DNA: TGTGCCAGCAGTAGCAATCGGGGCTACACCTTC.

The V and J genes are TRBV18 and TRBJ2-5, with D uncertain. Germline values: CDR1 KGHSH, CDR2 LQKENI. The CDR3 covers 13 residues. The V gene lost 2 bases and the J gene lost 5 bases, with 9 bases spanning the gap. In nucleotides, the CDR3 is TGTGCCAGCTCACCATCGCTCCAGGAGACCCAGTACTTC. Protein: CASSPSLQETQYF.

V usage is TRBV5-8 and J usage is TRBJ2-1; D is uncertain. Germline V gives CDR1 SGHTS, CDR2 YDEGEE. This CDR3 has 12 amino acids. The ends were cut back, 0 bases at V and 9 bases at J, with 7 bases in the middle. CDR3: CASSLVRGEQFF. DNA of the CDR3: TGTGCCAGCAGCTTGGTGCGCGGTGAGCAGTTCTTC.

The chain is built from TRBV5-8 and TRBJ2-3, with D tentatively TRBD2 (6 bases). The length of the CDR3 is 16 residues. Trimming pared 7 bases from V and 6 bases from J, leaving 24 bases between. Germline lookup yields CDR1 SGHTS and CDR2 YDEGEE. The CDR3 protein is CASRLNVGGRSDTQYF. CDR3 DNA sequence: TGTGCCAGCCGCCTAAACGTGGGGGGTCGCTCGGATACGCAGTATTTT.

This chain joins TRBV11-2 and TRBJ2-7, with TRBD2 identical over 8 bases. Germline CDR1 reads SGHAT; CDR2 reads FQNNGV. Trimming cost V 4 bases and J 6 bases; bases outside gene matches: 2. The CDR3 totals 12 residues. DNA of the CDR3: TGTGCCAGCAGCTCTCGGGAGGGCGAGCAGTACTTC. This gives the protein CASSSREGEQYF.

This clone occurred once. The chain joins TRBV5-6 to TRBJ1-1; D not resolved. V gave up 7 bases and J gave up 1 base, with 5 bases separating them. The CDR3 runs to 11 residues. Germline CDR1 reads SGHDT; CDR2 reads YYEEEE. CDR3 DNA: TGTGCCAGCGCCAGGAACACTGAAGCTTTCTTT. Protein product: CASARNTEAFF.

The chain carries TRBV20-1 and TRBJ1-1; 7 nucleotides align to TRBD1. This CDR3 is built from 13 residues. V shed 3 bases, J shed 5 bases, and the junction held 6 bases outside the gene matches. CDR1 DFQATT and CDR2 SNEGSKA come from the germline V gene (reference sequence). CDR3 protein: CSASQGVMTEAFF. DNA for the CDR3: TGCAGTGCTAGTCAGGGGGTGATGACTGAAGCTTTCTTT.

This rearrangement joins TRBV27 to TRBJ2-1; 12 bases agree with TRBD2. This CDR3 has 15 residues. The germline CDR1 and CDR2 sequences are MNHEY and SMNVEV (reference sequence). V lost 8 bases, J lost 5 bases, and 7 bases stayed unmatched. CDR3 DNA: TGTGCCAGCTCCCGTCGGACTAGCGGGAACAATGAGCAGTTCTTC. Encoded protein: CASSRRTSGNNEQFF.

The chain carries TRBV7-6 and TRBJ2-1; 12 positions agree with TRBD2. The germline gives CDR1 SGHVS, CDR2 FNYEAQ. This CDR3 region has 19 residues. With 1 base clipped from V and 4 bases from J, the junction kept 11 bases outside the gene matches. The CDR3 DNA is TGTGCCAGCAGCTTAGGGGGGCGGACTAGCGGGAAAACTTACAATGAGCAGTTCTTC. Residues: CASSLGGRTSGKTYNEQFF.

This sequence joins TRBV15 and TRBJ1-1; 10 positions match TRBD1. Germline V gives CDR1 LNHNV, CDR2 YYDKDF (reference sequence). The CDR3 extends over 16 amino acids. V dropped 1 base and J dropped 1; count of bases not matched to a gene: 3. CDR3 protein: CATSRGDRGPNTEAFF. The CDR3, as DNA: TGTGCCACCAGCAGAGGGGACAGGGGTCCGAACACTGAAGCTTTCTTT.

The chain combines TRBV7-8 with TRBJ1-1, with 8 bases matching TRBD1. Germline V gene sequence: CDR1 SGHVS, CDR2 FQNEAQ. The CDR3 is 14 residues long. V shed 5 bases, J shed 1 base, and the junction held 3 bases outside the gene matches. CDR3 loop: CASSPGQGNTEAFF. The CDR3 nucleotides are TGTGCCAGCAGCCCAGGACAGGGGAACACTGAAGCTTTCTTT.

The chain recombines TRBV19 with TRBJ2-5; 7 bases align to TRBD2. The CDR3 sequence is 13 residues long. V shed 5 bases, J shed 4 bases, and the junction held 4 bases outside the gene matches. Germline CDR1 is LNHDA and CDR2 is SQIVND (reference sequence). Here the CDR3 reads CASSSVAGETQYF. CDR3 nucleotides: TGTGCCAGTAGTTCGGTAGCGGGAGAGACCCAGTACTTC.

The chain couples TRBV28 to TRBJ2-7; possibly TRBD2 for D (6 bases). Germline CDR1 reads MDHEN; CDR2 reads SYDVKM. The CDR3 runs 12 residues. The V end lost 4 bases, the J end lost 9 bases, and 13 bases lay between the germline ends. The CDR3 reads CASSSIAAWQYF. In nucleotides, the CDR3 is TGTGCCAGCAGTTCCATAGCGGCCTGGCAGTACTTC. The whole variable domain, remainder taken from reference TRBV28 and TRBJ2-7, is DVKVTQSSRYLVKRTGEKVFLECVQDMDHENMFWYRQDPGLGLRLIYFSYDVKMKEKGDIPEGYSVSREKKERFSLILESASTNQTSMYLCASSSIAAWQYFGPGTRLTVT.

The chain links TRBV9 to TRBJ1-4; 11 nucleotides match TRBD1. Germline V gene sequence: CDR1 SGDLS, CDR2 YYNGEE. The V and J ends lost 2 bases and 7 bases, in that order; junction bases with no gene match: 13. This CDR3 has 18 amino acids. CDR3 DNA: TGTGCCAGCAGCGTGGGACAGGGGGGGCTGGGGCGTAGTGAAAAACTGTTTTTT. Its translation: CASSVGQGGLGRSEKLFF.

V and J are TRBV25-1 and TRBJ2-3; TRBD1 agrees at 9 bases. Germline CDR1 MGHDK, CDR2 SYGVNS. The trim removed 2 bases at V and 2 bases at J, leaving 5 bases unmatched. There are 16 residues in the CDR3. CDR3 residues: CASSERRTGVTDTQYF. In DNA, the CDR3 is TGTGCCAGCAGTGAACGAAGGACAGGGGTCACAGATACGCAGTATTTT.

In its sample, this clone was seen once. The chain's CDR3 is CASSPQGTEAFF. In nucleotides, the CDR3 is TGTGCCAGCAGCCCTCAGGGAACTGAAGCTTTCTTT. V gene TRBV7-2 combines with J gene TRBJ1-1; tentatively, D is TRBD1 (5 bases). V gave up 5 bases and J gave up 5 bases, with 9 bases separating them. The CDR3 loop spans 12 amino acids. CDR1 and CDR2 from the germline V gene are SGHTA and FQGNSA.

The V call is TRBV27, the J call TRBJ1-2; D may be TRBD1 (6 bases). The CDR3 loop spans 15 amino acids. CDR1 and CDR2 (germline): MNHEY, SMNVEV (reference sequence). The V and J ends lost 3 bases and 3 bases respectively, with 14 bases between them. The CDR3, as DNA: TGTGCCAGCAGTTTGGGGACAAACCACCACTATGGCTACACCTTC. This encodes CASSLGTNHHYGYTF.

J is TRBJ2-2 and V is TRBV9; D is unresolved. This CDR3 region has 13 residues. Between the trimmed V and J ends, which lost 0 bases and 3 bases, there was a span of 3 bases. Germline CDR1 SGDLS, CDR2 YYNGEE. In DNA form, the CDR3 reads TGTGCCAGCAGCGTAGGAGACACCGGGGAGCTGTTTTTT. Its protein is CASSVGDTGELFF.

V and J are TRBV11-2 and TRBJ2-1; 13 nucleotides align to TRBD2. V lost 3 bases, J lost 9 bases, and 14 bases stayed unmatched. Germline CDR1 SGHAT, CDR2 FQNNGV. The CDR3 totals 18 residues. CDR3 in amino acids: CASSFYSGTSGKPREQFF. In DNA, the CDR3 is TGTGCCAGCAGCTTTTACTCCGGGACTAGCGGGAAACCGCGTGAGCAGTTCTTC.

The V gene is TRBV6-4, the J gene TRBJ2-2, with D possibly TRBD2 on 6 matching bases. V gave up 3 bases and J gave up 2 bases, with 10 bases separating them. The CDR3 spans 15 residues. CDR1 is MRHNA, CDR2 SNTAGT, per germline. This CDR3 reads CASSESGLNTGELFF. In DNA form, the CDR3 reads TGTGCCAGCAGTGAGTCGGGACTCAACACCGGGGAGCTGTTTTTT.

V usage is TRBV6-5 and J usage is TRBJ1-1, with unresolved D. Trimming took 5 bases from V and 0 from J, leaving 10 bases between them. The CDR3 is 14 residues long. Looked up from germline, CDR1 is MNHEY and CDR2 is SVGAGI. CDR3 DNA sequence: TGTGCCAGCAGTCGGAGGGCACTGAACACTGAAGCTTTCTTT. Translated, it gives CASSRRALNTEAFF.

The chain combines TRBV6-5 with TRBJ1-2; 7 positions match TRBD1. The CDR3 has 14 residues. V dropped 6 bases and J dropped 8; count of bases not matched to a gene: 12. Per germline, CDR1 MNHEY and CDR2 SVGAGI. The CDR3 protein is CASRKTGQEKGYTF. As DNA, the CDR3 is TGTGCCAGCAGGAAGACAGGGCAGGAGAAAGGCTACACCTTC.

The chain combines TRBV28 with TRBJ2-1; D call uncertain. Trimming left V 8 bases short and J 3 bases short, with 26 bases between. The CDR3 length is 18 residues. Germline CDR1 reads MDHEN; CDR2 reads SYDVKM. The CDR3 here is CASPPPFVYGFLYNEQFF. DNA of the CDR3: TGTGCCAGCCCGCCCCCCTTTGTGTACGGTTTTCTCTACAATGAGCAGTTCTTC.

This chain connects TRBV7-2 to TRBJ2-7; D remains ambiguous. CDR3 length: 11 residues. Germline CDR1 SGHTA, CDR2 FQGNSA. The V end lost 1 base, the J end lost 7 bases, and 5 bases lay between the germline ends. CDR3 in amino acids: CASSLGVEQYF. As DNA, the CDR3 is TGTGCCAGCAGCTTAGGCGTGGAGCAGTACTTC.